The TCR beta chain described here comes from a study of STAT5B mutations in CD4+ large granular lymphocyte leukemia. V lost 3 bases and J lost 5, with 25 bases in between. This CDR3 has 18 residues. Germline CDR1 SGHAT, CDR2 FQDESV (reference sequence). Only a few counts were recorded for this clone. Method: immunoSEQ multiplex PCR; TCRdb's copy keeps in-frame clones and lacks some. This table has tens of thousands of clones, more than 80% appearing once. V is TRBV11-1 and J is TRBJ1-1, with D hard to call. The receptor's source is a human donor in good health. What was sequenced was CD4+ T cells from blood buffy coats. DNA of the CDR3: TGTGCCAGCAGCTTCGACGGCACGCTCCTTGTCGCGAGGACTGAAGCTTTCTTT. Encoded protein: CASSFDGTLLVARTEAFF. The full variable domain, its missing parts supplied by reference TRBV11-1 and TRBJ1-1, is EAEVAQSPRYKITEKSQAVAFWCDPISGHATLYWYRQILGQGPELLVQFQDESVVDDSQLPKDRFSAERLKGVDSTLKIQPAELGDSAMYLCASSFDGTLLVARTEAFFGQGTRLTVV.